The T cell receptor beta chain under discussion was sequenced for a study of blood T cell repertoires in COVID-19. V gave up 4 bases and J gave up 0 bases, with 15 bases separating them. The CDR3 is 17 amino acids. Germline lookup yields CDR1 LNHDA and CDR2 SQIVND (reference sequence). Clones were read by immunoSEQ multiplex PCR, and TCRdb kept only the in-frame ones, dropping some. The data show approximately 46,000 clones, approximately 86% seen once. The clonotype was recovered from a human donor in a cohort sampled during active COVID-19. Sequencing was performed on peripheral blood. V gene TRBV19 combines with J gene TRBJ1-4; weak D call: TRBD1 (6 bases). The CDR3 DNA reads TGTGCCAGTAGTAATAAAGGGGGAGATGCAACTAATGAAAAACTGTTTTTT. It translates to CASSNKGGDATNEKLFF.